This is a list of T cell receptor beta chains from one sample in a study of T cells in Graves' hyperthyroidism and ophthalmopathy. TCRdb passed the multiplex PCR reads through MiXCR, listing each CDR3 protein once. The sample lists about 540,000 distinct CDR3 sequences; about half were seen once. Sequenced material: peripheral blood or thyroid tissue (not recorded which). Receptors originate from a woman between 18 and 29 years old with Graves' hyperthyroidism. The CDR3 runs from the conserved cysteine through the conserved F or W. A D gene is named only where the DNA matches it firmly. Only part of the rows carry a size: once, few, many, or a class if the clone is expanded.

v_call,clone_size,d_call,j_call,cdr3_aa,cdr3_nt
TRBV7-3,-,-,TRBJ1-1,CASSLEGGPKAFF,TGTGCCAGCAGCTTAGAGGGCGGCCCTAAAGCTTTCTTT
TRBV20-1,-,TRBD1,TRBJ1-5,CSATDRAGDQPQHF,TGCAGTGCTACCGACAGGGCGGGGGACCAGCCCCAGCATTTT
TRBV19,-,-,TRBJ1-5,CASSIASNQPQHF,TGTGCCAGTAGTATAGCAAGCAATCAGCCCCAGCATTTT
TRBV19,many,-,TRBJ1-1,CASSILGGDTEAFF,TGTGCCAGTAGTATACTGGGAGGGGACACTGAAGCTTTCTTT
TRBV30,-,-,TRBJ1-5,CAWSPRGVRNQPQHF,TGTGCCTGGAGTCCCCGGGGGGTTCGCAATCAGCCCCAGCATTTT
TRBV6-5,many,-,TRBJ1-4,CASSYSAYPTNEKLFF,TGTGCCAGCAGTTACTCGGCATATCCAACTAATGAAAAACTGTTTTTT
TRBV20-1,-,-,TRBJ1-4,CSAEDRLGAEKLFF,TGCAGTGCTGAGGATAGACTGGGTGCGGAAAAACTGTTTTTT
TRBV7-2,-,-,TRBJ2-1,CASSLIPQSGEQFF,TGTGCCAGCAGCTTAATTCCACAAAGCGGTGAGCAGTTCTTC
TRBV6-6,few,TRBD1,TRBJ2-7,CASRGRDSYEQYF,TGTGCCAGCAGGGGCCGGGACAGCTACGAGCAGTACTTC
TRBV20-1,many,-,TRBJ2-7,CSAGRGPNSYEQYF,TGCAGTGCTGGGCGGGGTCCAAACTCCTACGAGCAGTACTTC
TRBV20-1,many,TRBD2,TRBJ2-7,CSARDAGGGEQYF,TGCAGTGCTCGGGACGCGGGAGGGGGCGAGCAGTACTTC
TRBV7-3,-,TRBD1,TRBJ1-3,CASSLGPGGYGYTIYF,TGTGCCAGCAGCTTAGGGCCAGGGGGCTATGGCTACACCATATATTTT
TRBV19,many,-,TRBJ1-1,CASSSRTVNTEAFF,TGTGCCAGTAGTTCCCGGACGGTGAACACTGAAGCTTTCTTT
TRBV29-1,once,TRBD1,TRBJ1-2,CSVELAGGAGGYTF,TGCAGCGTTGAACTAGCAGGGGGCGCAGGTGGCTACACCTTC
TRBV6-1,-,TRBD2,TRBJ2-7,CASNNLAGGLHEQYF,TGTGCCAGCAACAACCTAGCGGGAGGGCTGCACGAGCAGTACTTC
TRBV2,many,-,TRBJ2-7,CASSPRSYEQYF,TGTGCCAGCTCCCCACGTTCCTACGAGCAGTACTTC
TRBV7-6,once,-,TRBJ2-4,CASSLEWVENIQYF,TGTGCCAGCAGCTTGGAATGGGTTGAAAACATTCAGTACTTC
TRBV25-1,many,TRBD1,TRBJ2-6,CASSEALGQGTGANVLTF,TGTGCCAGCAGTGAGGCATTAGGACAGGGCACTGGGGCCAACGTCCTGACTTTC
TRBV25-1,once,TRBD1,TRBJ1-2,CASSAGDRANYGYTF,TGTGCCAGCAGTGCCGGGGACAGAGCCAACTATGGCTACACCTTC
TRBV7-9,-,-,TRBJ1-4,CASRPGLVRPEDTGAGEKLFF,TGTGCCAGCCGTCCGGGACTAGTCAGACCCGAGGACACCGGGGCGGGTGAAAAACTGTTTTTT
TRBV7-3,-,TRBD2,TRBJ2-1,CASSLTGLAGEDEQFF,TGTGCCAGCAGCTTAACGGGACTAGCGGGAGAGGATGAGCAGTTCTTC
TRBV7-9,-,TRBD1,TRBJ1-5,CASSLNRGDYEHF,TGTGCCAGCAGCTTAAACAGGGGGGATTACGAGCATTTT
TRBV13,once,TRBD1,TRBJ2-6,CASSSPTGVANVLTF,TGTGCCAGCAGCTCCCCGACAGGGGTGGCCAACGTCCTGACTTTC
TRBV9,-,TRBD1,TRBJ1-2,CASSQGGGTYGYTF,TGTGCCAGCAGCCAGGGGGGGGGGACCTATGGCTACACCTTC
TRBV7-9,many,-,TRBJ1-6,CASSAAVSSYNSPLHF,TGTGCCAGCAGCGCTGCAGTGAGCTCCTATAATTCACCCCTCCACTTT
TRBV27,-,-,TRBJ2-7,CASKAGTGAYEQYF,TGTGCCAGCAAAGCCGGGACGGGGGCCTACGAGCAGTACTTC
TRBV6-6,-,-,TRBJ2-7,CVSSITGTPYEQYF,TGTGTCAGCAGCATTACCGGGACACCCTACGAGCAGTACTTC
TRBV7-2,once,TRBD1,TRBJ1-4,CASRWTGRVNEKLFF,TGTGCCAGCAGGTGGACAGGGAGAGTTAATGAAAAACTGTTTTTT
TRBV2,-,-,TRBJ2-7,CASEGWGRSSYEQYF,TGTGCCAGCGAGGGGTGGGGGAGGAGCTCCTACGAGCAGTACTTC
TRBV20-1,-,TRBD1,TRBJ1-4,CSARGRGREKLFF,TGCAGTGCCAGGGGCAGGGGGAGGGAAAAACTGTTTTTT
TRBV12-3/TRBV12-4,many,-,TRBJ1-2,CASSLSGSVPGGYTF,TGTGCCAGCAGTTTGAGCGGGAGTGTGCCAGGTGGCTACACCTTC
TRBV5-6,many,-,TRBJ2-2,CASSLGVNTGELFF,TGTGCCAGCAGCTTGGGAGTAAACACCGGGGAGCTGTTTTTT
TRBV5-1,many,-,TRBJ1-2,CASSPLAGDNYGYTF,TGCGCCAGCAGCCCCCTAGCAGGGGATAACTATGGCTACACCTTC
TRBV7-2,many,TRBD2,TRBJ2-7,CASSLVAGGPNEQYF,TGTGCCAGCAGCTTGGTTGCGGGAGGGCCCAACGAGCAGTACTTC
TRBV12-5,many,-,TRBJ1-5,CASAIGQGNQPQHF,TGTGCTAGTGCAATCGGGCAGGGCAATCAGCCCCAGCATTTT
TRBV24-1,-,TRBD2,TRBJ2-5,CATSDGTSGEETQYF,TGTGCCACCAGTGACGGGACTAGCGGTGAAGAGACCCAGTACTTC
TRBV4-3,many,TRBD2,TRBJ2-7,CASSQDGSREGRVEQYF,TGCGCCAGCAGCCAAGATGGATCACGGGAGGGCAGGGTCGAGCAGTACTTC
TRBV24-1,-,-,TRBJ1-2,CATSDGRLAGAGGYTF,TGTGCCACCAGTGATGGGAGACTAGCGGGAGCTGGTGGCTACACCTTC
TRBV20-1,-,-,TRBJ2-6,CSASRDTDLSGANVLTF,TGCAGTGCAAGCCGGGACACAGACCTCTCTGGGGCCAACGTCCTGACTTTC
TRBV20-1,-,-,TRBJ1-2,CSASRGGGGYTF,TGCAGTGCCAGCAGAGGCGGCGGAGGCTACACCTTC
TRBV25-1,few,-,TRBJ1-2,CASSASTRGYGYTF,TGTGCCAGCAGTGCTAGCACCAGGGGCTATGGCTACACCTTC
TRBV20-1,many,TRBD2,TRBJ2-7,CSARPSSGRPYEQYF,TGCAGTGCTAGGCCCTCTAGCGGACGTCCATACGAGCAGTACTTC
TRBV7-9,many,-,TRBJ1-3,CASRHKDVRSGNTIYF,TGTGCCAGCAGACATAAGGACGTACGGTCTGGAAACACCATATATTTT
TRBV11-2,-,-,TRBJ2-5,CASSFRRETQYF,TGTGCCAGCAGCTTTCGGCGGGAGACCCAGTACTTC
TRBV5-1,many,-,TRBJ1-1,CASSRGGMNTEAFF,TGCGCCAGCAGCAGGGGGGGGATGAACACTGAAGCTTTCTTT
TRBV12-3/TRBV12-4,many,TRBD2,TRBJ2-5,CASSSRTSGILETQYF,TGTGCCAGCAGTTCAAGGACTAGCGGGATTCTTGAGACCCAGTACTTC
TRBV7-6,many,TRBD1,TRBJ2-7,CASSFRWDRRAPHEQYF,TGTGCCAGCAGCTTCAGATGGGACAGGAGGGCACCCCACGAGCAGTACTTC
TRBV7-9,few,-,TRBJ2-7,CASSLGQGRLTYEQYF,TGTGCCAGCAGCTTAGGTCAGGGGAGACTTACCTACGAGCAGTACTTC
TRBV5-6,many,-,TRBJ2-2,CASSLVLVGGELFF,TGTGCCAGCAGCTTGGTTCTAGTTGGCGGGGAGCTGTTTTTT
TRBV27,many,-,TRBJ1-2,CASRRQPLDGYTF,TGTGCCAGCAGGAGACAGCCTCTCGATGGCTACACCTTC
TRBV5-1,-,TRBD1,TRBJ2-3,CASGPGQGFADTQYF,TGCGCCAGCGGACCGGGACAGGGTTTCGCAGATACGCAGTATTTT
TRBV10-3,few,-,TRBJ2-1,CAISEPIHVSSYNEQFF,TGTGCCATCAGTGAACCCATCCACGTGAGCTCCTACAATGAGCAGTTCTTC
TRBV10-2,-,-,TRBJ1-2,CASSDVPRMVYGYTF,TGCGCCAGCAGTGATGTGCCAAGGATGGTATACGGCTACACCTTC
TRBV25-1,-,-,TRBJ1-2,CASSSGDEYGYTF,TGTGCCAGCAGTTCAGGGGATGAGTATGGCTACACCTTC
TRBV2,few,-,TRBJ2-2,CASKEGGNTGELFF,TGTGCCAGCAAGGAAGGGGGGAACACCGGGGAGCTGTTTTTT
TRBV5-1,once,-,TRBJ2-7,CAGRYTGEGYEQYF,TGCGCCGGCAGGTATACAGGGGAGGGATACGAGCAGTACTTC
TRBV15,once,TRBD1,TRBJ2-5,CATSRMDRKPQYF,TGTGCCACCAGCAGGATGGACAGGAAGCCCCAGTACTTC
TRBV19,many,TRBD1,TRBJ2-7,CASPAGTGDYEQYF,TGTGCCAGTCCCGCCGGGACAGGGGACTACGAGCAGTACTTC
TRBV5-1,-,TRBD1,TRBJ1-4,CASSLRTGVSGNEKLFF,TGCGCCAGCAGCTTGAGGACAGGGGTTTCGGGTAATGAAAAACTGTTTTTT